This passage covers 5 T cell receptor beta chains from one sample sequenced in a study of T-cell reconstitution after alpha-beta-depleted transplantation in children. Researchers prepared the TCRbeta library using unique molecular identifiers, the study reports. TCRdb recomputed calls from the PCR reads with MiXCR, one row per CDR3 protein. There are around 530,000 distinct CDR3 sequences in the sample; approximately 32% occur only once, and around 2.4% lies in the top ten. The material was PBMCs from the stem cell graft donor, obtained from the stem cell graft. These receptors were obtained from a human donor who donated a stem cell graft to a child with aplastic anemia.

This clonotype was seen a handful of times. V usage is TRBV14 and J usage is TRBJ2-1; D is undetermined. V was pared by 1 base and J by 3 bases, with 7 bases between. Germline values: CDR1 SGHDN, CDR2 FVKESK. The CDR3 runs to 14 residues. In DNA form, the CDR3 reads TGTGCCAGCAGCCAAGGGGTCCTCTACAATGAGCAGTTCTTC. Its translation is CASSQGVLYNEQFF.

The CDR3 here is CASSLDGSSFYEQYV. In DNA, the CDR3 is TGTGCCAGCAGCTTAGATGGTAGCAGCTTCTACGAGCAGTACGTC. The chain joins TRBV7-9 to TRBJ2-7, with D hard to call. Trimming stripped 1 base from V and 3 bases from J, with 13 bases between. The CDR3 consists of 15 residues. Germline V CDR1 and CDR2: SEHNR, FQNEAQ (reference sequence).

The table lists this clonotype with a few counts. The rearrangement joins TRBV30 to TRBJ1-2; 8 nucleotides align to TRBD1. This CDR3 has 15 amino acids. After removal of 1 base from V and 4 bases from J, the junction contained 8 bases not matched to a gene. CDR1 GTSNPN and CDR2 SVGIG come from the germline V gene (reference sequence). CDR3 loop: CAWSAKLGTGYGYTF. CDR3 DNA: TGTGCCTGGAGTGCTAAACTCGGGACAGGCTATGGCTACACCTTC.

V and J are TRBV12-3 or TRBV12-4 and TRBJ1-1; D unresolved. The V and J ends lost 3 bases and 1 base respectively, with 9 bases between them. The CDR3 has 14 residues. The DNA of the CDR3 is TGTGCCAGCAGTTTCATTGGCGCGAACACTGAAGCTTTCTTT. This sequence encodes CASSFIGANTEAFF.

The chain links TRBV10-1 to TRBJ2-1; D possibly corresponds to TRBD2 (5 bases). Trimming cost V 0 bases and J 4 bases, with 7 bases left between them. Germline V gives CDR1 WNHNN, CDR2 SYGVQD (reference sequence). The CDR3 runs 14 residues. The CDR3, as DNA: TGCGCCAGCAGTGAGTCTGGGGAGTACAATGAGCAGTTCTTC. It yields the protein CASSESGEYNEQFF.